The 24 T cell receptor beta chains reported below all come from one sample, sequenced in a study of blood T cell repertoires in COVID-19. Clones were sequenced by immunoSEQ multiplex PCR, and TCRdb holds only the in-frame ones, with some missing. The table records 150,000 or so clones, about four fifths of them present only once. Material for sequencing was peripheral blood. These receptors were collected from a human donor in a cohort sampled during active COVID-19.

This clone was seen only once. V is TRBV11-2 and J is TRBJ2-5; D unresolved. CDR1 and CDR2 from the germline V gene are SGHAT and FQNNGV. The length of the CDR3 is 14 residues. Trimming left V 5 bases short and J 9 bases short, with 19 bases between. CDR3 sequence reads: CASSPPTHRMAQYF. The CDR3 nucleotides are TGTGCCAGCAGCCCCCCGACTCACCGTATGGCCCAGTACTTC.

This rearrangement joins TRBV6-5 to TRBJ1-1; the match to TRBD1 covers 7 bases. Germline trimming cut 6 bases from V and 3 bases from J; bases unmatched to any gene: 4. Germline assignment: CDR1 MNHEY and CDR2 SVGAGI. This CDR3 region has 13 residues. The CDR3 DNA reads TGTGCCAGCAGGGGGGACAGCCACACTGAAGCTTTCTTT. It translates to CASRGDSHTEAFF.

The chain employs TRBV19 and TRBJ1-5; 9 nucleotides agree with TRBD1. V gave up 3 bases and J gave up 1 base; unmatched junction bases: 4. Germline values: CDR1 LNHDA, CDR2 SQIVND (reference sequence). The CDR3 sequence is 16 residues long. CDR3 DNA sequence: TGTGCCAGTAGTATTAGACAGGGGGAAAGCAATCAGCCCCAGCATTTT. Residues: CASSIRQGESNQPQHF.

The chain recombines TRBV3-1 (or the pseudogene TRBV3-2) with TRBJ2-7; weak D call: TRBD1 (6 bases). The CDR3 covers 14 residues. Per germline, CDR1 LGHDT and CDR2 YNNKEL (reference sequence). V dropped 1 base and J dropped 3 bases, with 10 bases sitting between them. CDR3 in DNA: TGTGCCAGCAGCCAAGGTGACAGGAACTACGAGCAGTACTTC. It translates to CASSQGDRNYEQYF.

This clone was observed a few times. This chain joins TRBV28 and TRBJ2-2, with a possible D match to TRBD2 (6 bases). The germline V and J ends were trimmed by 2 bases and 0 bases, with 10 bases remaining between them. This CDR3 is 16 amino acids long. The germline V gene encodes CDR1 MDHEN and CDR2 SYDVKM. This chain's CDR3 is CASSLTGLTNTGELFF. CDR3 nucleotide sequence: TGTGCCAGCAGTTTAACGGGACTCACGAACACCGGGGAGCTGTTTTTT.

In its sample, this clone was seen a few times. This chain joins TRBV7-3 and TRBJ2-1, with 7 bases fitting TRBD2. The CDR3 is 16 amino acids. Germline values: CDR1 SGHTA, CDR2 FQGTGA. Trimming took 1 base from V and 2 from J; bases not matched to a gene: 5. The CDR3 here is CASSLRGAGAYNEQFF. The DNA for the CDR3 is TGTGCCAGCAGCTTAAGAGGGGCGGGAGCCTACAATGAGCAGTTCTTC.

This sequence joins TRBV11-2 and TRBJ2-2, with D uncertain. In germline, CDR1 is SGHAT, CDR2 FQNNGV. The ends were cut back, 7 bases at V and 0 bases at J, with 24 bases in the middle. The CDR3 consists of 19 residues. CDR3 in DNA: TGTGCCAGCACCCTATCCCGCGGCGGTCTGGCCCCGAACACCGGGGAGCTGTTTTTT. Protein product: CASTLSRGGLAPNTGELFF. Drawing the rest from reference TRBV11-2 and TRBJ2-2, the complete variable domain is EAGVAQSPRYKIIEKRQSVAFWCNPISGHATLYWYQQILGQGPKLLIQFQNNGVVDDSQLPKDRFSAERLKGVDSTLKIQPAKLEDSAVYLCASTLSRGGLAPNTGELFFGEGSRLTVL.

The chain combines TRBV6-5 with TRBJ2-2; TRBD1 matches at 7 bases. V gave up 5 bases and J gave up 1 base; unmatched junction bases: 1. Germline CDR1 is MNHEY and CDR2 is SVGAGI. The CDR3 length is 14 residues. CDR3 region: CASSRQGNTGELFF. CDR3 nucleotide sequence: TGTGCCAGCAGTCGACAGGGGAACACCGGGGAGCTGTTTTTT.

The chain combines TRBV6-2 or TRBV6-3 with TRBJ2-4, with 15 positions matching TRBD2. This CDR3 has 16 residues. CDR1 is MNHEY and CDR2 is SVGEGT in the germline V gene. V was clipped by 6 bases and J by 8 bases; unmatched bases: 8. The CDR3: CASSLGLAGGQDIQYF. Written as DNA, the CDR3 is TGTGCCAGCAGCCTCGGACTAGCGGGAGGGCAGGACATTCAGTACTTC.

The V and J genes are TRBV5-6 and TRBJ1-5; D is ambiguous. The germline gives CDR1 SGHDT, CDR2 YYEEEE. V lost 4 bases, J lost 9 bases, and 14 bases lay in between. CDR3 length equals 13 residues. The CDR3 loop reads CASSAGSTLPQHF. The CDR3 nucleotides read TGTGCCAGCAGCGCGGGGTCGACGCTGCCCCAGCATTTT.

This clone occurred once. CDR3 region: CASSPRGLETDTQYF. The CDR3 region has the DNA TGTGCCAGCAGCCCTAGGGGGCTGGAAACAGATACGCAGTATTTT. The genes are TRBV14 and TRBJ2-3, with 7 nucleotides matching TRBD1. The V segment lost 4 bases and the J segment 3 bases; nucleotides outside the gene matches: 7. The CDR3 contains 15 residues. The germline V gene encodes CDR1 SGHDN and CDR2 FVKESK. Looking up the rest from reference TRBV14 and TRBJ2-3 gives the full variable domain: EAGVTQFPSHSVIEKGQTVTLRCDPISGHDNLYWYRRVMGKEIKFLLHFVKESKQDESGMPNNRFLAERTGGTYSTLKVQPAELEDSGVYFCASSPRGLETDTQYFGPGTRLTVL.

This clone occurred once. The V and J genes are TRBV7-2 and TRBJ1-5, with D uncertain. The V gene lost 1 base and the J gene lost 6 bases, with 10 bases spanning the gap. In germline, CDR1 is SGHTA, CDR2 FQGNSA. The CDR3 contains 14 residues. The CDR3 is CASSLGHKGQPQHF. DNA of the CDR3: TGTGCCAGCAGCTTAGGACATAAAGGTCAGCCCCAGCATTTT.

The chain couples TRBV6-2 or TRBV6-3 to TRBJ2-1, with D perhaps matching TRBD2 (5 bases). Trimming took 5 bases from V and 12 from J, leaving 14 bases between them. The CDR3 extends over 12 amino acids. The V gene's germline CDR1 is MNHEY and CDR2 SVGEGT. The CDR3 coding sequence is TGTGCCAGCAGTACGCCGGCCGCGGGGCAGTTCTTC. Protein sequence: CASSTPAAGQFF.

The J gene is TRBJ1-2, the V gene TRBV6-6; D unclear. This CDR3 has 15 amino acids. V was cut by 2 bases and J by 2 bases, with 12 bases left in between. Looked up from germline, CDR1 is MNHNY and CDR2 is SVGAGI (reference sequence). The DNA for the CDR3 is TGTGCCAGCAGTTACGACCGAGGGTGGAACTATGGCTACACCTTC. The encoded protein is CASSYDRGWNYGYTF.

This chain joins TRBV6-4 and TRBJ2-1; tentative D call: TRBD1 (5 bases). This CDR3 contains 15 residues. The V and J ends lost 6 bases and 1 base respectively, with 13 bases between them. Germline CDR1 MRHNA, CDR2 SNTAGT. CDR3 sequence (DNA): TGTGCCAGCAGCCTAGAAGACAGTTCCTACAATGAGCAGTTCTTC. This translates into CASSLEDSSYNEQFF.

This chain uses TRBV27 with TRBJ1-2, with a possible D match to TRBD1 (6 bases). This CDR3 is 17 amino acids long. CDR1 and CDR2 from the germline V gene are MNHEY and SMNVEV (reference sequence). Between the trimmed V and J ends, which lost 4 bases and 3 bases, there was a span of 21 bases. The CDR3 DNA reads TGTGCCAGCAGTTCCGCCGGGACAAAAACCCCGTACTATGGCTACACCTTC. The encoded protein is CASSSAGTKTPYYGYTF.

The rearrangement links TRBV6-1 to TRBJ2-7; 10 bases map to TRBD1. CDR1 is MNHNS, CDR2 SASEGT, per germline. The CDR3 spans 14 residues. V trimming: 3 bases; J trimming: 4 bases; junction bases outside the gene matches: 3. As DNA, the CDR3 is TGTGCCAGCAGTGACCGGGACAGGGGTTACGAGCAGTACTTC. Amino acids: CASSDRDRGYEQYF.

The V gene is TRBV19, the J gene TRBJ1-5; 7 bases agree with TRBD1. CDR1 is LNHDA and CDR2 is SQIVND in the germline V gene (reference sequence). This CDR3 comprises 17 residues. V lost 3 bases and J lost 1; bases outside the gene matches: 9. CDR3: CASSISNRGGSNQPQHF. DNA of the CDR3: TGTGCCAGTAGTATTTCGAACAGGGGTGGAAGCAATCAGCCCCAGCATTTT.

The chain links TRBV18 to TRBJ1-1, with unresolved D. The CDR3 has 15 residues. The germline CDR1 and CDR2 sequences are KGHSH and LQKENI. The V end lost 3 bases, the J end lost 1 base, and 12 bases lay between the germline ends. CDR3 protein: CASSPPGSGNTEAFF. The CDR3 DNA is TGTGCCAGCTCACCCCCAGGCAGTGGGAACACTGAAGCTTTCTTT. The variable domain in full, with the rest retrieved from reference TRBV18 and TRBJ1-1, is NAGVMQNPRHLVRRRGQEARLRCSPMKGHSHVYWYRQLPEEGLKFMVYLQKENIIDESGMPKERFSAEFPKEGPSILRIQQVVRGDSAAYFCASSPPGSGNTEAFFGQGTRLTVV.

V gene TRBV5-5 combines with J gene TRBJ1-3; possible D gene TRBD1, 5 bases. V gave up 2 bases and J gave up 2 bases, with 11 bases separating them. The CDR3 loop spans 15 amino acids. CDR1 and CDR2 (germline): SGHKS, YYEKEE (reference sequence). CDR3 DNA: TGTGCCAGCAGCTTAAGGGGAGGAACTGGAAACACCATATATTTT. Its translation: CASSLRGGTGNTIYF.

This clone has only a few counts. The genes are TRBV5-1 and TRBJ2-2; no reliable D call. The CDR3 runs 14 residues. CDR1 is SGHRS, CDR2 YFSETQ, per germline. V lost 0 bases to trimming and J lost 6 bases, with 9 bases between them. In DNA, the CDR3 is TGCGCCAGCAGCTTGGTGGGTGCGGCCGGGGAGCTGTTTTTT. This gives the protein CASSLVGAAGELFF. Drawing the rest from reference TRBV5-1 and TRBJ2-2, the complete variable domain is KAGVTQTPRYLIKTRGQQVTLSCSPISGHRSVSWYQQTPGQGLQFLFEYFSETQRNKGNFPGRFSGRQFSNSRSEMNVSTLELGDSALYLCASSLVGAAGELFFGEGSRLTVL.

This chain joins TRBV5-4 and TRBJ1-4, with a weak D call TRBD1 (5 bases). With 1 base removed from V and 14 bases from J, the gap between germline ends came to 15 bases. This CDR3 is 13 amino acids long. Germline V gene lookup returns CDR1 SGHNT and CDR2 YYREEE (reference sequence). CDR3 nucleotides: TGTGCCAGCAGCTTGCCGACGCAAGGGGATCTGTTTTTT. As protein: CASSLPTQGDLFF.

The chain joins TRBV20-1 to TRBJ2-1; 7 bases match TRBD2. V shed 3 bases, J shed 0 bases, and the junction held 5 bases outside the gene matches. CDR3 length equals 15 residues. Per germline, CDR1 DFQATT and CDR2 SNEGSKA (reference sequence). CDR3 in amino acids: CSASRLAVSYNEQFF. In DNA, the CDR3 is TGCAGTGCTAGTCGGCTAGCGGTCTCCTACAATGAGCAGTTCTTC.

CDR3 region: CASSLFGGINTGELFF. CDR3 in DNA: TGTGCCAGCAGCTTATTTGGGGGGATTAACACCGGGGAGCTGTTTTTT. V is TRBV7-6 and J is TRBJ2-2, with D tentatively TRBD2 (6 bases). The V end was cut by 2 bases, the J end by 2 bases, with 12 bases between. The CDR3 runs 16 residues. The germline gives CDR1 SGHVS, CDR2 FNYEAQ.